The 7 T cell receptor beta chains below all came from one sample that was sequenced in a study of OX40 agonist ivuxolimab in advanced cancers. Measured with immunoSEQ multiplex PCR; TCRdb has only the in-frame clones, and not every one. The sample has 75,000 to 80,000 clones, over 70% seen once. The source was CD4+ or CD8+ T cells sorted from blood, collected in a trial of the OX40 agonist ivuxolimab. These receptors were collected from an adult with an advanced solid tumor such as melanoma, head and neck, liver or kidney cancer.

This rearrangement joins TRBV30 to TRBJ2-7; D call uncertain. V lost 0 bases and J 6 bases, leaving 9 bases between the germline ends. CDR3 length: 12 residues. CDR1 and CDR2 (germline): GTSNPN, SVGIG (reference sequence). This CDR3 is CAWSVASPEQYF. As DNA, the CDR3 is TGTGCCTGGAGTGTGGCCAGCCCCGAGCAGTACTTC.

This rearrangement joins TRBV19 to TRBJ2-7; TRBD2 matches at 13 bases. This CDR3 has 16 residues. With 6 bases clipped from V and 4 bases from J, the junction kept 9 bases outside the gene matches. Germline CDR1 reads LNHDA; CDR2 reads SQIVND (reference sequence). CDR3 nucleotides: TGTGCCAGTAGCCTCCGGACTAGCGGGAGACCATACGAGCAGTACTTC. It encodes CASSLRTSGRPYEQYF.

This chain uses TRBV11-3 with TRBJ2-7; no definite D call. Trimming took off 2 bases at V and 5 bases at J, with 16 bases between the two ends. Germline V gene data show CDR1 as SGHNT and CDR2 as YENEEA. This CDR3 has 15 residues. CDR3: CASSLMPRSQNEQYF. The CDR3 region has the DNA TGTGCCAGCAGCTTAATGCCCCGCAGCCAGAACGAGCAGTACTTC. The full variable domain, in which reference TRBV11-3 and TRBJ2-7 provide the parts outside the CDR3, is EAGVVQSPRYKIIEKKQPVAFWCNPISGHNTLYWYLQNLGQGPELLIRYENEEAVDDSQLPKDRFSAERLKGVDSTLKIQPAELGDSAVYLCASSLMPRSQNEQYFGPGTRLTVT.

The genes are TRBV5-4 and TRBJ1-2; 9 nucleotides agree with TRBD1. Per the germline V gene, CDR1 is SGHNT and CDR2 is YYREEE (reference sequence). The CDR3 runs to 15 residues. The trim removed 3 bases at V and 0 bases at J, leaving 3 bases unmatched. The CDR3 region is CASSWDRDPNYGYTF. In nucleotides, the CDR3 is TGTGCCAGCAGCTGGGACAGGGACCCTAACTATGGCTACACCTTC.

This clone was seen a handful of times. The V call is TRBV5-6, the J call TRBJ1-1, with TRBD1 matching 8 bases. The trim removed 0 bases at V and 6 bases at J, leaving 4 bases unmatched. Looked up from germline, CDR1 is SGHDT and CDR2 is YYEEEE. The CDR3 loop spans 14 amino acids. This CDR3 reads CASSLVGTGSEAFF. In nucleotides, the CDR3 is TGTGCCAGCAGCTTGGTTGGGACAGGCTCTGAAGCTTTCTTT.

This clone was seen once. V usage is TRBV2 and J usage is TRBJ2-7; D assignment may be TRBD1 or TRBD2 (5 bases each). The CDR3 contains 13 residues. Per the germline V gene, CDR1 is SNHLY and CDR2 is FYNNEI. Deletions cut 5 bases from V and 0 bases from J, with 8 bases between. The DNA of the CDR3 is TGTGCCAGCAGTCCGGGGCGCTCCTACGAGCAGTACTTC. Residues: CASSPGRSYEQYF. The full variable domain, rest sourced from reference TRBV2 and TRBJ2-7, is EPEVTQTPSHQVTQMGQEVILRCVPISNHLYFYWYRQILGQKVEFLVSFYNNEISEKSEIFDDQFSVERPDGSNFTLKIRSTKLEDSAMYFCASSPGRSYEQYFGPGTRLTVT.

The CDR3 nucleotides are TGTGCCATCAGTGAAGGAAGCGGGGGGGCTGTGCAGTTCTTC. Translation: CAISEGSGGAVQFF. This rearrangement joins TRBV10-3 to TRBJ2-1; TRBD2 agrees at 10 bases. The CDR3 has 14 residues. CDR1 and CDR2 from the germline V gene are ENHRY and SYGVKD. Germline trimming cut 3 bases from V and 12 bases from J; bases unmatched to any gene: 8.